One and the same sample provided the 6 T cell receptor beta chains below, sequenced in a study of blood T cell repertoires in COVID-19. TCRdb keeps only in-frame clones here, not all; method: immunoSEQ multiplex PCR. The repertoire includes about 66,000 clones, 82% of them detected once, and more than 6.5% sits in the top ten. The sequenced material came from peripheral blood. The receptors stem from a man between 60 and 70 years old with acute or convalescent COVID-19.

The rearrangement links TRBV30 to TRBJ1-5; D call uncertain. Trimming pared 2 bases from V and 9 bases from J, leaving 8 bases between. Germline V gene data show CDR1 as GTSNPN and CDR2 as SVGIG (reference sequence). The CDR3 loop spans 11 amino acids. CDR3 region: CAWSLAGPQHF. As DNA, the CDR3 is TGTGCCTGGAGTCTCGCCGGGCCCCAGCATTTT. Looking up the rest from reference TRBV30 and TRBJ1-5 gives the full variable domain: SQTIHQWPATLVQPVGSPLSLECTVEGTSNPNLYWYRQAAGRGLQLLFYSVGIGQISSEVPQNLSASRPQDRQFILSSKKLLLSDSGFYLCAWSLAGPQHFGDGTRLSIL.

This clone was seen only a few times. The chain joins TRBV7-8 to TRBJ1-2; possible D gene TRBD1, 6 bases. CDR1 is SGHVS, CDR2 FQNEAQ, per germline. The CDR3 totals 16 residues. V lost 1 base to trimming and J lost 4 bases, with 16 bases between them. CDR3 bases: TGTGCCAGCAGCTTAGTGGCACAGGGTGGGCGCTATGGCTACACCTTC. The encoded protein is CASSLVAQGGRYGYTF.

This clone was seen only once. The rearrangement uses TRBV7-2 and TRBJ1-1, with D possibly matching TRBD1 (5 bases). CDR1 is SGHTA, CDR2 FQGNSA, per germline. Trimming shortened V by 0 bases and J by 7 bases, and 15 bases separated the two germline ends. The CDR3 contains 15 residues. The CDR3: CASSLAGAGLYEAFF. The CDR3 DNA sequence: TGTGCCAGCAGCTTAGCAGGGGCAGGGCTTTATGAAGCTTTCTTT. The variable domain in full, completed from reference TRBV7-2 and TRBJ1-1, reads GAGVSQSPSNKVTEKGKDVELRCDPISGHTALYWYRQSLGQGLEFLIYFQGNSAPDKSGLPSDRFSAERTGGSVSTLTIQRTQQEDSAVYLCASSLAGAGLYEAFFGQGTRLTVV.

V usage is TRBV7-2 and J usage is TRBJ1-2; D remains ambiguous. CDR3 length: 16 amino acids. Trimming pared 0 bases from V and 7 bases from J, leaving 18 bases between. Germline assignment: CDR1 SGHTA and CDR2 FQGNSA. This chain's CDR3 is CASSLALTSSTGGYTF. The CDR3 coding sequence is TGTGCCAGCAGCTTAGCGCTGACATCCAGTACCGGTGGCTACACCTTC.

This CDR3 reads CASSEKSYNEQFF. In DNA, the CDR3 is TGTGCCAGTAGTGAGAAATCCTACAATGAGCAGTTCTTC. V and J are TRBV19 and TRBJ2-1; D is undetermined. The CDR3 loop spans 13 amino acids. Trimming took 5 bases from V and 1 from J, leaving 6 bases between them. Germline CDR1 reads LNHDA; CDR2 reads SQIVND (reference sequence).

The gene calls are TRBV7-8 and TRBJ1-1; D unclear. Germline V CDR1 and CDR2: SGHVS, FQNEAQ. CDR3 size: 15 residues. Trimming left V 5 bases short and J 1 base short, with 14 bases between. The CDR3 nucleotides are TGTGCCAGCAGCCCTAATCGACTGGGGAACACTGAAGCTTTCTTT. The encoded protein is CASSPNRLGNTEAFF.